This is a list of T cell receptor beta chains from one sample in a study of vaccination and CD4 T cells after COVID-19. These receptors lack a known antigen. TCRdb processed the PCR reads anew with MiXCR; each CDR3 protein has one entry. The sample has approximately 14,000 distinct CDR3 sequences; around half are singletons. Material: CD4+ T cells from blood, cultured in vitro. These receptors all come from a human donor who had recovered from COVID-19. The CDR3 runs from the conserved cysteine through the conserved F or W. Each record gives: D gene, clone size, J gene, V gene, CDR3 protein, CDR3 DNA. The D gene is left open where the match is weak. The size of a clone is reported for some rows only, either as once, few or many, or as a class for expanded clones.

NA,NA,TRBJ1-6,TRBV9,CASSVADPGDSPLHF,TGTGCCAGCAGCGTAGCTGATCCTGGGGATTCACCCCTCCACTTT
NA,few,TRBJ2-6,TRBV20-1,CSASKAASGANVLTF,TGCAGTGCTTCTAAAGCCGCTTCTGGGGCCAACGTCCTGACTTTC
TRBD2,NA,TRBJ2-3,TRBV15,CATGAGTSDTQYF,TGTGCCACCGGAGCGGGAACATCAGATACGCAGTATTTT
NA,once,TRBJ2-2,TRBV2,CASSTDPGELFF,TGTGCCAGCAGCACTGACCCCGGGGAGCTGTTTTTT
NA,NA,TRBJ1-2,TRBV6-5,CASSYSGGQYGYTF,TGTGCCAGCAGTTACTCGGGGGGCCAGTATGGCTACACCTTC
TRBD1,NA,TRBJ1-1,TRBV5-4,CASSIGTGGRPSEAFF,TGTGCCAGCAGCATCGGGACAGGGGGTCGACCGAGTGAAGCTTTCTTT
TRBD2,few,TRBJ2-7,TRBV2,CASSELAGPYEQYF,TGTGCCAGCAGTGAACTAGCGGGACCCTACGAGCAGTACTTC
NA,few,TRBJ2-3,TRBV21-1,CASSARDRDTDTQYF,TGTGCCAGCAGCGCCCGGGACAGGGACACAGATACGCAGTATTTT
NA,NA,TRBJ1-5,TRBV19,CASTYGTGRNQPQHF,TGTGCCAGTACTTACGGGACCGGACGCAATCAGCCCCAGCATTTT
NA,few,TRBJ1-4,TRBV20-1,CSASHENEKLFF,TGCAGTGCTAGTCACGAAAATGAAAAACTGTTTTTT
TRBD1,NA,TRBJ1-2,TRBV28,CASSFFDRVDGYTF,TGTGCCAGCAGTTTTTTCGACAGGGTCGATGGCTACACCTTC
NA,few,TRBJ1-2,TRBV7-2,CASSLGPADYGYTF,TGTGCCAGCAGCTTAGGACCCGCTGACTATGGCTACACCTTC
TRBD1,few,TRBJ1-1,TRBV6-1,CASSNWGGGEGEAFF,TGTGCCAGCAGCAACTGGGGAGGGGGCGAGGGTGAAGCTTTCTTT
NA,NA,TRBJ1-1,TRBV10-3,CAISDPNTEAFF,TGTGCCATCAGTGATCCCAACACTGAAGCTTTCTTT
NA,few,TRBJ2-3,TRBV6-1,CASTTGTGTDTQYF,TGTGCCAGCACGACCGGGACGGGCACAGATACGCAGTATTTT
NA,NA,TRBJ2-2,TRBV12-3/TRBV12-4,CASSLVQSYTGELFF,TGTGCCAGCAGTTTAGTACAGTCTTACACCGGGGAGCTGTTTTTT
TRBD1,few,TRBJ2-2,TRBV6-1,CASRWDRTTGELFF,TGTGCCAGCAGATGGGACAGAACAACCGGGGAGCTGTTTTTT
NA,NA,TRBJ2-2,TRBV5-5,CASSLVANTGELFF,TGTGCCAGCAGCTTGGTCGCGAACACCGGGGAGCTGTTTTTT
NA,NA,TRBJ2-3,TRBV20-1,CSAPGRLDTQYF,TGCAGTGCCCCGGGGCGGCTAGATACGCAGTATTTT
TRBD1,few,TRBJ2-7,TRBV20-1,CSATDRVLREQYF,TGCAGTGCTACTGACAGGGTATTGAGGGAGCAGTACTTC
NA,NA,TRBJ1-1,TRBV7-2,CASSRDPNTEAFF,TGTGCCAGCAGCAGGGACCCGAACACTGAAGCTTTCTTT
TRBD1,NA,TRBJ1-6,TRBV14,CASSPRTGGGGSPLHF,TGTGCCAGCAGCCCACGGACAGGGGGCGGTGGTTCACCCCTCCACTTT
TRBD1,NA,TRBJ1-1,TRBV6-1,CASRDQGARTEAFF,TGTGCCAGCAGGGACCAGGGGGCTAGGACTGAAGCTTTCTTT
NA,few,TRBJ2-3,TRBV7-9,CASSWRVGVSTDTQYF,TGTGCCAGCAGCTGGCGGGTCGGGGTCAGCACAGATACGCAGTATTTT
NA,NA,TRBJ1-5,TRBV5-4,CASSLSDRNQPQHF,TGTGCCAGCAGCCTATCCGACAGAAATCAGCCCCAGCATTTT
TRBD1,few,TRBJ2-7,TRBV20-1,CSATDRGGYEQYF,TGCAGTGCCACAGACAGGGGCGGCTACGAGCAGTACTTC
NA,NA,TRBJ2-7,TRBV1,CTSSQGAAFRQYF,TGCACCAGCAGCCAAGGGGCAGCGTTTCGGCAGTACTTC
NA,NA,TRBJ1-3,TRBV7-9,CASSLNKGSGNTIYF,TGTGCCAGCAGCTTAAATAAAGGCTCTGGAAACACCATATATTTT
NA,once,TRBJ1-6,TRBV6-1,CASRPAGIVSPLHF,TGTGCCAGCAGGCCGGCAGGGATCGTTTCACCCCTCCACTTT
NA,NA,TRBJ2-1,TRBV6-2/TRBV6-3,CASSYSNNVNEQFF,TGTGCCAGCAGTTACTCGAACAACGTGAATGAGCAGTTCTTC
NA,few,TRBJ1-1,TRBV20-1,CSAIQSNTEAFF,TGCAGTGCTATTCAATCGAACACTGAAGCTTTCTTT
NA,few,TRBJ2-5,TRBV27,CASSPRTAQETQYF,TGTGCCAGCAGTCCACGGACAGCACAAGAGACCCAGTACTTC
TRBD2,few,TRBJ2-2,TRBV7-6,CASSFRLAGETGELFF,TGTGCCAGCAGCTTTAGACTAGCGGGAGAAACCGGGGAGCTGTTTTTT
NA,NA,TRBJ2-6,TRBV15,CATSGADSYGAGANVLTF,TGTGCCACCAGCGGCGCGGACAGTTATGGAGCTGGGGCCAACGTCCTGACTTTC
NA,medium-sized,TRBJ1-5,TRBV19,CASSIRQGLFQPQHF,TGTGCCAGTAGTATTCGTCAGGGTTTGTTTCAGCCCCAGCATTTT
NA,NA,TRBJ2-7,TRBV4-2,CASSQEGVGGASYEQYF,TGTGCCAGCAGCCAAGAGGGGGTAGGGGGGGCCTCCTACGAGCAGTACTTC
NA,NA,TRBJ2-3,TRBV7-9,CASSFVGRNTQYF,TGTGCCAGCAGCTTCGTCGGGAGAAATACGCAGTATTTT
NA,few,TRBJ1-2,TRBV20-1,CSAKHAGPYGYTF,TGCAGTGCCAAGCATGCGGGCCCCTATGGCTACACCTTC
NA,few,TRBJ2-1,TRBV20-1,CSAIRSAGSSYNEQFF,TGCAGTGCGATCAGATCGGCGGGGAGCTCCTACAATGAGCAGTTCTTC
NA,NA,TRBJ2-3,TRBV19,CASSRAIRTDTQYF,TGTGCCAGTAGTAGGGCTATTCGAACAGATACGCAGTATTTT
TRBD2,NA,TRBJ2-2,TRBV5-1,CASSPYSGSGAGELFF,TGCGCCAGCAGCCCTTATAGCGGGAGTGGGGCCGGGGAGCTGTTTTTT
NA,NA,TRBJ2-7,TRBV5-4,CASTSGGRGRGNEQYF,TGTGCCAGCACCTCTGGGGGAAGAGGGCGTGGGAACGAGCAGTACTTC
TRBD2,few,TRBJ2-1,TRBV20-1,CSARVGRERNEQFF,TGCAGTGCTAGAGTGGGGCGGGAGAGGAATGAGCAGTTCTTC
NA,few,TRBJ1-5,TRBV10-3,CAIGEMGNQPQHF,TGTGCCATCGGGGAAATGGGCAATCAGCCCCAGCATTTT
TRBD1,few,TRBJ1-5,TRBV6-1,CASSLTGTGNQPQHF,TGTGCCAGCAGCTTGACCGGGACAGGGAATCAGCCCCAGCATTTT
NA,few,TRBJ2-5,TRBV19,CASSIGLNDQETQYF,TGTGCCAGTAGTATTGGACTAAACGATCAAGAGACCCAGTACTTC
TRBD2,NA,TRBJ2-3,TRBV29-1,CSVEAGREAIETQYF,TGCAGCGTTGAGGCTGGGCGGGAGGCCATAGAAACGCAGTATTTT
NA,NA,TRBJ2-2,TRBV5-6,CASSFKGRSTGELFF,TGTGCCAGCAGCTTTAAGGGGCGCAGCACCGGGGAGCTGTTTTTT
NA,NA,TRBJ2-7,TRBV20-1,CSAQLNRKEQYF,TGCAGTGCTCAACTCAACAGAAAAGAGCAGTACTTC
NA,NA,TRBJ1-3,TRBV7-9,CASSLGVESGNTIYF,TGTGCCAGCAGCTTAGGGGTTGAGTCGGGAAACACCATATATTTT
NA,NA,TRBJ1-5,TRBV2,CASSAYRYSNQPQHF,TGTGCCAGCAGTGCTTACCGGTATAGCAATCAGCCCCAGCATTTT
NA,few,TRBJ2-7,TRBV19,CASSIKAAQFYEQYF,TGTGCCAGTAGTATCAAAGCGGCCCAGTTCTACGAGCAGTACTTC
TRBD2,once,TRBJ2-2,TRBV20-1,CSAGLAGGRANTGELFF,TGCAGTGCCGGACTAGCGGGAGGGAGAGCGAACACCGGGGAGCTGTTTTTT
NA,NA,TRBJ2-2,TRBV19,CASRDGGAERTGELFF,TGTGCCAGTAGGGATGGGGGGGCAGAAAGGACCGGGGAGCTGTTTTTT